This TCR beta chain derives from a study of T cell changes during pregnancy in multiple sclerosis (dated by TCRdb to between 2018 and 2021). Notes on the research overall: The study examined how the T cell repertoire changed over the course of pregnancy in women with multiple sclerosis.

As for this clone: It lacks a known antigen. Base qualities are not at hand, and no much larger clone is one base apart.

Based on the germline V gene, the CDR1 and CDR2 sequences are SGHTA and FQGNSA. From its cysteine to its phenylalanine, the CDR3 spans 13 amino acids. Of the read, only the CDR3 DNA is kept; its 39 bases are in frame from base 1. V gives up 4 bases and J gives up 0 bases, and the segment between their germline ends measures 7 bases. The library was built by means of the immunoSEQ multiplex PCR assay. Drawn from immuneACCESS, this table holds only the in-frame rearrangements with V and J called that TCRdb kept. Clones are partly lost; checked studies trace under half to an unresolved V gene and leave the rest unexplained. The sample yields almost 55,000 clones; around 90% were counted once. The leading ten clones occupy roughly 3.2% of the sample.

This receptor was taken from a female donor with multiple sclerosis, enrolled in a pregnancy study. The V gene is TRBV7-2 and the J gene is TRBJ2-7, with no reliable assignment of the D segment. The sequenced sample was CD8+ T cells from peripheral blood mononuclear cells, obtained before pregnancy. In nucleotides, the sequence is TGTGCCAGCAGCTCTTCCAGCTCCTACGAGCAGTACTTC. Translated, this is CASSSSSSYEQYF.